The T cell receptor (beta chain) under discussion was sequenced for a study of T cell repertoires in cytomegalovirus infection. Turning to the study itself: CMV infection and matching HLA type were both indicated by public TCR beta signatures.

This clonotype was detected many times. Its antigen is not known. The CDR3 sequence is 15 residues long. V was pared by 4 bases and J by 2 bases, with 15 bases between. Germline values: CDR1 SGHTA, CDR2 FQGTGA. Findings of the study overall: HLA-C-restricted CMV clonotypes gave the most frequent clonotype in two of eight donors.

Each CDR3 protein is one row after TCRdb ran MiXCR on the reads. In the table there are 110,000 or so distinct CDR3 sequences, more than 30% of which are singletons. Material: CD8+ T cells from cultured PBMCs, obtained from culture after CMV antigen stimulation. The TCR comes from a human donor in good health (CMV status not recorded). Some clones in this sample may be carry-over from other donors' samples. This chain connects TRBV7-3 to TRBJ2-7, with D perhaps assigned TRBD1 or TRBD2 (5 bases each). The CDR3 is CASSSYGTDPYEQYF. CDR3 DNA sequence: TGTGCCAGCAGCTCATACGGGACGGACCCCTACGAGCAGTACTTC.